This TCR beta chain was found in a study of T cell repertoires in cytomegalovirus infection. V gave up 5 bases and J gave up 14 bases, with 16 bases separating them. Germline V gene data show CDR1 as SGHTA and CDR2 as FQGNSA. This CDR3 is built from 12 residues. Via MiXCR, TCRdb re-called the reads, giving one row per CDR3 protein. Of fewer than 1,000,000 distinct CDR3 sequences in the sample, roughly 30% were seen once. This clonotype was seen repeatedly, ten times or more. Its matching antigen is unknown. The gene calls are TRBV7-2 and TRBJ2-1; maybe TRBD1 (6 bases). This sequence originates from a human donor in good health (CMV status not recorded). Some clones in this sample may be carry-over from other donors' samples. The material sequenced was cultured CD8+ T cells from PBMCs, taken from culture after CMV antigen stimulation. The CDR3 region has the DNA TGTGCCAGCAGCGGTATTGAGGCAGGGGAGTTCTTC. Translating it yields CASSGIEAGEFF.